The sequence of this T cell receptor beta chain was determined in a study of blood T cell repertoires in COVID-19. Some clones are missing from TCRdb's copy, which holds only in-frame ones; the method was immunoSEQ multiplex PCR. The repertoire holds over 80,000 clones, around 86% seen once, with 10% to 13% in the top ten. CDR1 and CDR2 (germline): KGHDR, SFDVKD. This CDR3 contains 14 residues. The V gene lost 7 bases and the J gene lost 0 bases, with 10 bases spanning the gap. Specimen: peripheral blood. The receptor comes from a man between 50 and 59 years old with acute or convalescent COVID-19. V and J are TRBV24-1 and TRBJ2-3; D is possibly TRBD1 (6 bases). The chain's CDR3 is CATRDSGSTDTQYF. CDR3 DNA: TGTGCCACCAGGGACAGTGGAAGCACAGATACGCAGTATTTT.